This is a list of T cell receptor beta chains from one sample in a study of cytomegalovirus exposure and HLA in healthy donors. The protocol was immunoSEQ multiplex PCR, while the TCRdb copy is restricted to in-frame clones and leaves out a portion. Its table lists 75,000 to 100,000 clones. The sequenced sample was PBMCs. Receptor source: a woman aged 55-70 years in good health and CMV-seronegative. The CDR3 runs from the conserved cysteine through the conserved F or W. D genes are given only for firm matches.

>TRBV4-2|.|TRBJ2-7
TGTGCCAGCAGCCAAGACGGAGGGCACAGACGGGGCGTAGACTACGAGCAGTACTTC
CASSQDGGHRRGVDYEQYF
>TRBV19|.|TRBJ2-3
TGTGCCAGTAGTATAGATTCGGGAGCGGGTACAGATACGCAGTATTTT
CASSIDSGAGTDTQYF
>TRBV11-2|.|TRBJ2-1
TGTGCCAGCAGCTTGTTTTCGGGGTACCGGAACTACAATGAGCAGTTCTTC
CASSLFSGYRNYNEQFF
>TRBV28|TRBD1|TRBJ2-3
TGTGCCAGCAGACAGGACGAGACAGGGCATTATTACACAGATACGCAGTATTTT
CASRQDETGHYYTDTQYF
>TRBV28|.|TRBJ2-6
TGTGCCAGCAGAAAACTACCGGGACAGCGGGTTGCCTCTGGGGCCAACGTCCTGACTTTC
CASRKLPGQRVASGANVLTF
>TRBV6-4|.|TRBJ2-1
TGTGCCAGCAGTGACAGCCCCTCCGAGTACCTCTACAATGAGCAGTTCTTC
CASSDSPSEYLYNEQFF
>TRBV9|TRBD1|TRBJ1-3
TGTGCCAGCAGGCGATTGACAGGGGCTCCTGGAAACACCATATATTTT
CASRRLTGAPGNTIYF
>TRBV7-2|.|TRBJ1-1
TGTGCCAGCAGCTTCCAAGCCGGCACAGCGAACACTGAAGCTTTCTTT
CASSFQAGTANTEAFF
>TRBV5-1|.|TRBJ2-5
TGCGCCAGCAGCTCCTTTCCGGGATCGGGGGAGACCCAGTACTTC
CASSSFPGSGETQYF
>TRBV14|.|TRBJ2-7
TGTGCCAGCAGCCAAGATCAGTTGGCCTACGAGCAGTACTTC
CASSQDQLAYEQYF
>TRBV4-1|TRBD2|TRBJ2-7
TGCGCCAGCAGCCAATCACTAGCGGGATCCTACGAGCAGTACTTC
CASSQSLAGSYEQYF
>TRBV28|.|TRBJ2-1
TGTGCCAGCACCGGGGGACAGTTACCCTACAATGAGCAGTTCTTC
CASTGGQLPYNEQFF
>TRBV4-3|TRBD1|TRBJ1-4
TGCGCCAGCAGCCAAGAAGCGCCACAGGGGAATGAAAAACTGTTTTTT
CASSQEAPQGNEKLFF
>TRBV5-1|.|TRBJ1-3
TGCGCCAGCAGCCAACAGTTCTCTGGAAACACCATATATTTT
CASSQQFSGNTIYF
>TRBV10-3|TRBD2|TRBJ2-1
TGTGCCATCAGCCCGGGACTAGCGGGCTCCTCCGGCAATGAGCAGTTCTTC
CAISPGLAGSSGNEQFF
>TRBV29-1|TRBD2|TRBJ2-7
TGCAGCGCCGGGACTAGCGATACCTACGAGCAGTACTTC
CSAGTSDTYEQYF
>TRBV7-2|TRBD1|TRBJ1-5
TGTGCCAGCAGATCCCCGGCAGGGGGCTGGTTTCAGCCCCAGCATTTT
CASRSPAGGWFQPQHF
>TRBV25-1|.|TRBJ2-2
TGTGCCAGCAGTGCTACTGGGGGGTACGGGGAGCTGTTTTTT
CASSATGGYGELFF
>TRBV5-1|TRBD2|TRBJ2-7
TGCGCCAGCAGCTTAACCAGCGGGAGCGGGACCTACGAGCAGTACTTC
CASSLTSGSGTYEQYF
>TRBV5-1|TRBD1|TRBJ2-1
TGCGCCAGCAGCAGGGGACAGGGGAGCTATAGTGAGCAGTTCTTC
CASSRGQGSYSEQFF
>TRBV28|.|TRBJ1-1
TGTGCCAGCAGTTTTGTGGGGGGAGAGACTGAAGCTTTCTTT
CASSFVGGETEAFF
>TRBV19|TRBD2|TRBJ2-6
TGTGCCAGTAGTATAGTAGCGGGTGGGGCCAACGTCCTGACTTTC
CASSIVAGGANVLTF
>TRBV7-9|TRBD1|TRBJ2-2
TGTGCCAGCAGCTCCTCAGGGGGCACCGGGGAGCTGTTTTTT
CASSSSGGTGELFF
>TRBV18|.|TRBJ1-2
TGTGCCAGCTCACCAGAGGGCCGCTATGGCTACACCTTC
CASSPEGRYGYTF
>TRBV19|.|TRBJ2-1
TGTGCCAGTGTGGCCGGGAATCGCAATGAGCAGTTCTTC
CASVAGNRNEQFF
>TRBV5-6|.|TRBJ1-4
TGTGCCAGCAGCTTGGACAGCCTTGGGGAAAAACTGTTTTTT
CASSLDSLGEKLFF
>TRBV19|TRBD1|TRBJ1-1
TGTGCCAGTAGTATTGACAGGGACAACACTGAAGCTTTCTTT
CASSIDRDNTEAFF
>TRBV4-2|TRBD1|TRBJ1-5
TGTGCCAGCAGCCAGGGGGACAGAATTAGCAATCAGCCCCAGCATTTT
CASSQGDRISNQPQHF
>TRBV27|.|TRBJ2-1
TGTGCCAGCAGTTTATTTCGGGGTGGGCACAATGAGCAGTTCTTC
CASSLFRGGHNEQFF
>TRBV7-9|TRBD2|TRBJ2-3
TGTGCCAGCAGCTTAGGGGCTAGCGGGCCCCTCAGCACGCAGTATTTT
CASSLGASGPLSTQYF
>TRBV29-1|TRBD2|TRBJ2-3
TGCAGCGTTGATCGCTTTCTAGCGGGAGCCCCACGCGGATATACGCAGTATTTT
CSVDRFLAGAPRGYTQYF
>TRBV27|.|TRBJ1-2
TGTGCCAGCAGTTTAGGCAGGGCAGCCTCCTATGGCTACACCTTC
CASSLGRAASYGYTF
>TRBV7-3|TRBD1|TRBJ1-2
TGTGCCAGCAGCTTTGGGGACAGGGACTATGGCTACACCTTC
CASSFGDRDYGYTF
>TRBV11-2|.|TRBJ2-7
TGTGCCAGCAGCTTAGGAGCCCCATACGAGCAGTACTTC
CASSLGAPYEQYF
>TRBV11-2|.|TRBJ2-3
TGTGCCAGCAGCTTAGTGCAGGATACGCAGTATTTT
CASSLVQDTQYF
>TRBV25-1|TRBD2|TRBJ2-1
TGTGCCAGCAGTGAGACTAGCGGGAGGGTAAATGAGCAGTTCTTC
CASSETSGRVNEQFF
>TRBV9|TRBD2|TRBJ2-7
TGTGCCAGCAGCGTAGTTAGCGGGAGAGGAGGCGAGCAGTACTTC
CASSVVSGRGGEQYF
>TRBV15|TRBD1|TRBJ2-3
TGTGCCACCAGCTCCCAGGACAGGGCTAGCACAGATACGCAGTATTTT
CATSSQDRASTDTQYF
>TRBV18|TRBD1|TRBJ2-7
TGTGCCAGCTCACCTTCGGAAGACAGGGTAAGCGAGCAGTACTTC
CASSPSEDRVSEQYF
>TRBV5-1|.|TRBJ2-7
TGCGCCAGCAGCTTGGGAGGCTCATCCTCCTACGAGCAGTACTTC
CASSLGGSSSYEQYF
>TRBV18|TRBD2|TRBJ2-3
TGTGCCAGCTCACCGCCCTTGGTCCGATTCTATAGCGGGAGGGCCCTCACAGATACGCAGTATTTT
CASSPPLVRFYSGRALTDTQYF
>TRBV5-1|TRBD2|TRBJ2-4
TGCGCCAGCAGCAGGGGACTAGCGGGAGCGGATGGGTCCAAAAACATTCAGTACTTC
CASSRGLAGADGSKNIQYF
>TRBV7-2|TRBD1|TRBJ1-3
TGTGCCAGCAGCTTCTCGGGACAGGGGGGTTTGGCTGGAAACACCATATATTTT
CASSFSGQGGLAGNTIYF
>TRBV28|.|TRBJ2-5
TGTGCCAGCAGTTTGGTCGGGTACCAAGAGACCCAGTACTTC
CASSLVGYQETQYF
>TRBV25-1|.|TRBJ2-5
TGTGCCAGCTCCCGGGGGGCCGTAGAGACCCAGTACTTC
CASSRGAVETQYF
>TRBV4-2|.|TRBJ1-2
TGTGCCAGCAGCCAAGATAGGGTGACAGGCTATGGCTACACCTTC
CASSQDRVTGYGYTF
>TRBV6-1|.|TRBJ2-1
TGTGCCAGCAGTGGGACTATCACATCCAACAATGAGCAGTTCTTC
CASSGTITSNNEQFF
>TRBV28|TRBD2|TRBJ2-2
TGTGCCAGCAGAGTGGGAGGGGTAAACACCGGGGAGCTGTTTTTT
CASRVGGVNTGELFF
>TRBV2|.|TRBJ2-3
TGTGCCAGCAGAAGCTTAACAGATACGCAGTATTTT
CASRSLTDTQYF
>TRBV2|.|TRBJ2-2
TGTGCCAGCAGTGAGTTTGCGCCTTCGAACACCGGGGAGCTGTTTTTT
CASSEFAPSNTGELFF
>TRBV7-9|.|TRBJ2-2
TGTGCCAGCAACAACCCCCTTGGGGCGTTAGGCCCGAAGGGGGAGCTGTTTTTT
CASNNPLGALGPKGELFF
>TRBV7-8|.|TRBJ2-2
TGTGCCAGCAGCTTGAGGGTGGCCGAGACCGGGGAGCTGTTTTTT
CASSLRVAETGELFF